The following is a TCR beta chain sequence with its context. Its specificity is not known. The junction departs from the called germline gene at one end, perhaps through a read error. Ranging in age from about 6 to 100, the donors were healthy Caucasian individuals from Russia. The authors extracted at least 6 micrograms of total RNA per sample. This entry comes from a study of blood T cells in healthy people across ages. General study points: Diversity estimates from one million T cells were considered underestimates. Observed TCR beta diversity showed a strong correlation with the percentage of naive T cells as measured by flow cytometry.

Sample-barcoded 5' priming and a J-beta primer mix drove a second PCR of about 7 to 12 cycles. One entry per CDR3 protein results from TCRdb running MiXCR on the 5' RACE reads. The sample includes 700,000 to 950,000 distinct CDR3 sequences, 55% to 75% seen only once; the top ten take about 20%. Input material: blood. This clonotype was sampled from a man aged 25-45 years in good health.

This chain's CDR3 is CASSLRSDGGQYF. The DNA for the CDR3 is TGTGCCAGCAGCCTCCGATCCGATGGGGGGCAGTATTTC. V is TRBV12-3 or TRBV12-4 and J is TRBJ2-3, with D possibly called TRBD1 or TRBD2 (6 bases each). This CDR3 is 13 amino acids long.